This T cell receptor (beta chain) stems from a study of OX40 agonist ivuxolimab in advanced cancers. CDR1 SGHAT and CDR2 FQDESV come from the germline V gene (reference sequence). V was pared by 0 bases and J by 4 bases, with 6 bases between. The CDR3 loop spans 13 amino acids. Method: immunoSEQ multiplex PCR; TCRdb's copy keeps in-frame clones and lacks some. The profile shows under 100,000 clones, 80% to 95% of them singletons. Exclusion applied to patients with autoimmune disease history or systemic immunosuppression. The sequence came from an adult with an advanced solid tumor such as melanoma, head and neck, liver or kidney cancer. The sequenced sample was CD4+ or CD8+ T cells sorted from blood, obtained in a trial of the OX40 agonist ivuxolimab. The chain has TRBV11-1 and TRBJ1-1, with TRBD1 as a possible D gene (5 bases). The CDR3 DNA follows: TGTGCCAGCAGCTTAGCGGGGGGCACTGAAGCTTTCTTT. It specifies CASSLAGGTEAFF.